This T cell receptor (beta chain) was obtained from a study of PD-L1 blockade in urothelial cancer. Study context: About 90% of the roughly 30 patients were men who had bladder-origin urothelial cancer. Among blood samples, the median T cell count was some 140,000. Patients' prior chemotherapy regimens numbered 0 to 3.

Clones were read by immunoSEQ multiplex PCR, and TCRdb kept only the in-frame ones, dropping some. The table lists about 87,000 clones, around 89% of them singletons. In germline, CDR1 is SNHLY, CDR2 FYNNEI. Trimming shortened V by 7 bases and J by 5 bases, and 11 bases separated the two germline ends. This CDR3 region has 13 residues. In its sample, this clone was seen a few times. The time point here: pretreatment peripheral blood. This chain joins TRBV2 and TRBJ2-2; D is undetermined. This sequence was found in a woman over 75 with urothelial cancer. The starting material was PBMCs, obtained around atezolizumab (anti-PD-L1) treatment. CDR3 sequence: CASTPMRTGELFF. CDR3 sequence (DNA): TGTGCCAGCACTCCAATGAGAACCGGGGAGCTGTTTTTT.